The 11 T cell receptor beta chains below come from one sample, sequenced in a study of blood T cell repertoires in COVID-19. The data were produced by immunoSEQ multiplex PCR, yet TCRdb's version contains in-frame clones alone and is incomplete. The profile shows about 350,000 clones, 88% of them singletons. Material: PBMCs or T cells enriched from blood (not recorded which). The origin of the receptors is a woman aged 30 to 39 who had been exposed to COVID-19.

V usage is TRBV7-2 and J usage is TRBJ1-2; 10 nucleotides line up with TRBD1. V shed 5 bases, J shed 8 bases, and the junction held 5 bases outside the gene matches. The length of the CDR3 is 13 residues. Germline assignment: CDR1 SGHTA and CDR2 FQGNSA. The CDR3 here is CASSAGTGVGYTF. CDR3 in DNA: TGTGCCAGCAGCGCCGGGACAGGGGTCGGCTACACCTTC.

This clone was seen more than once but under ten times. The chain has TRBV28 and TRBJ1-6; 7 bases agree with TRBD1. This CDR3 is built from 15 residues. Germline V gene data show CDR1 as MDHEN and CDR2 as SYDVKM. V trimming: 7 bases; J trimming: 6 bases; junction bases outside the gene matches: 9. CDR3 bases: TGTGCCAGCATAATGGGACAGAGCTTTAATTCACCCCTCCACTTT. Its protein is CASIMGQSFNSPLHF.

The rearrangement uses TRBV27 and TRBJ2-2; TRBD2 is a possible D gene (6 bases). CDR3 length equals 15 residues. The V and J ends lost 2 bases and 5 bases respectively, with 12 bases between them. In germline, CDR1 is MNHEY, CDR2 SMNVEV (reference sequence). The CDR3 region has the DNA TGTGCCAGCAGTTTAAACGGGAGAGGGACCGGGGAGCTGTTTTTT. As protein: CASSLNGRGTGELFF.

The chain links TRBV5-1 to TRBJ2-7; a weak D match, TRBD1 (5 bases). V was pared by 0 bases and J by 7 bases, with 11 bases between. The CDR3 sequence is 13 residues long. From germline, CDR1 is SGHRS and CDR2 YFSETQ. CDR3 region: CASSLGGPEEQYF. The DNA for the CDR3 is TGCGCCAGCAGCTTGGGGGGCCCGGAAGAGCAGTACTTC.

This chain uses TRBV4-2 with TRBJ2-3; 7 bases are a match to TRBD2. The germline V gene has CDR1 LGHNA and CDR2 YNFKEQ. CDR3 size: 15 residues. The junction had 5 bases not matched to a gene; V was cut back by 1 base and J by 4 bases. CDR3 residues: CASSQASSGADTQYF. The CDR3 nucleotides read TGTGCCAGCAGCCAAGCGTCCAGCGGGGCAGATACGCAGTATTTT.

V usage is TRBV5-4 and J usage is TRBJ2-6, with 9 bases matching TRBD1. V dropped 4 bases and J dropped 0; count of bases not matched to a gene: 11. The CDR3 contains 19 residues. The V gene's germline CDR1 is SGHNT and CDR2 YYREEE (reference sequence). The CDR3, as DNA: TGTGCCAGCAGCGGGACAGGGACAGGGAAATTCTCTGGGGCCAACGTCCTGACTTTC. As protein: CASSGTGTGKFSGANVLTF.

CDR3 residues: CASSLLIGTSGFSYNEQFF. The CDR3 nucleotides are TGTGCCAGCAGCCTACTAATTGGGACTAGCGGGTTCTCCTACAATGAGCAGTTCTTC. V usage is TRBV7-8 and J usage is TRBJ2-1; 12 bases are shared with TRBD2. The ends lost 5 bases at V and 0 bases at J; junction bases unmatched: 11. Per germline, CDR1 SGHVS and CDR2 FQNEAQ. The CDR3 runs 19 residues.

J is TRBJ2-3 and V is TRBV28; 10 positions match TRBD1. The CDR3 is 15 amino acids. Trimming took 4 bases from V and 3 from J; bases not matched to a gene: 4. In germline, CDR1 is MDHEN, CDR2 SYDVKM. The CDR3 is CASSSGTGVTDTQYF. The CDR3 DNA is TGTGCCAGCAGTTCCGGGACAGGGGTTACAGATACGCAGTATTTT. Looking up the rest from reference TRBV28 and TRBJ2-3 gives the full variable domain: DVKVTQSSRYLVKRTGEKVFLECVQDMDHENMFWYRQDPGLGLRLIYFSYDVKMKEKGDIPEGYSVSREKKERFSLILESASTNQTSMYLCASSSGTGVTDTQYFGPGTRLTVL.

This chain joins TRBV28 and TRBJ1-2; TRBD1 is a possible D gene (6 bases). This CDR3 has 16 amino acids. Per germline, CDR1 MDHEN and CDR2 SYDVKM. Deletions cut 7 bases from V and 4 bases from J, with 22 bases between. The CDR3 region is CASTQSQTRGFYGYTF. Here the CDR3 DNA reads TGTGCCAGCACACAATCCCAGACGAGGGGGTTCTATGGCTACACCTTC.

V gene TRBV29-1 combines with J gene TRBJ1-2, with TRBD1 matching 7 bases. CDR1 is SQVTM, CDR2 ANQGSEA, per germline. J was trimmed by 2 bases and V by 0 bases; bases with no gene match: 6. The CDR3 length is 15 residues. CDR3 in amino acids: CSVEDRGQTNYGYTF. CDR3 coding DNA: TGCAGCGTTGAAGACCGGGGACAGACAAACTATGGCTACACCTTC.

The chain joins TRBV28 to TRBJ1-1; D call uncertain. The V end was cut by 5 bases, the J end by 3 bases, with 10 bases between. The CDR3 has 13 residues. Germline values: CDR1 MDHEN, CDR2 SYDVKM. The CDR3 reads CASSGGDDTEAFF. Written as DNA, the CDR3 is TGTGCCAGCAGTGGCGGCGATGACACTGAAGCTTTCTTT. Combining the CDR3 with reference TRBV28 and TRBJ1-1 gives the whole variable domain DVKVTQSSRYLVKRTGEKVFLECVQDMDHENMFWYRQDPGLGLRLIYFSYDVKMKEKGDIPEGYSVSREKKERFSLILESASTNQTSMYLCASSGGDDTEAFFGQGTRLTVV.